Listed below are T cell receptor beta chains from one sample, sequenced in a study of OX40 agonist ivuxolimab in advanced cancers. This table comes from immunoSEQ multiplex PCR, and its TCRdb copy is limited to in-frame clones, with some not included. Found here are about 50,000 clones, around nine tenths of them singletons; the top ten hold 1.5% to 2%. Sequenced here: CD4+ or CD8+ T cells sorted from blood, sampled in a trial of the OX40 agonist ivuxolimab. The receptors stem from an adult with an advanced solid tumor such as melanoma, head and neck, liver or kidney cancer. Each CDR3 is given with its conserved first and last residue. The D gene is left open where the match is weak. Not all rows give a size; the values are once, few, many and, for expanded clones, a class.

clone_size j_call v_call d_call cdr3_nt cdr3_aa
. TRBJ2-7 TRBV19 . TGTGCCAGTAGCCCGTTGGGACACTACGAGCAGTACTTC CASSPLGHYEQYF
few TRBJ1-1 TRBV4-1 . TGCGCCAGCAGCCAAGGGGAGGGGGGCACTGAAGCTTTCTTT CASSQGEGGTEAFF
. TRBJ2-1 TRBV5-1 TRBD1 TGCGCCAGCAAACTACAACAGGGGGATGAGCAGTTCTTC CASKLQQGDEQFF
. TRBJ2-3 TRBV5-1 TRBD2 TGCGCCAGCAGCTTTACTAGCGGGGCGGATACGCAGTATTTT CASSFTSGADTQYF
. TRBJ1-5 TRBV15 TRBD1 TGTGCCACCAGCGTACAGGGGAATTATCAGCCCCAGCATTTT CATSVQGNYQPQHF
. TRBJ1-1 TRBV9 . TGTGCCAGCAGCGTAAGGTCGGGAATGAACACTGAAGCTTTCTTT CASSVRSGMNTEAFF
. TRBJ1-5 TRBV27 . TGTGCCAGCAGTTTAGTCGGGAGCAATCAGCCCCAGCATTTT CASSLVGSNQPQHF
. TRBJ2-1 TRBV7-2 . TGTGCCAGCAGCCAGGAGGGCAATGAGCAGTTCTTC CASSQEGNEQFF
few TRBJ1-1 TRBV10-3 . TGTGCCATCAGTGAGTCGGAAGCGAACACTGAAGCTTTCTTT CAISESEANTEAFF
. TRBJ2-3 TRBV6-1 . TGTGCCAGCAGTGATATTTCTCTGACAGATACGCAGTATTTT CASSDISLTDTQYF
. TRBJ2-2 TRBV7-6 TRBD2 TGTGCCAGCAGCTTACTAGCGGGGGGGGCCACCGGGGAGCTGTTTTTT CASSLLAGGATGELFF
. TRBJ1-5 TRBV30 TRBD1 TGTGCCTGGAGTCTCGGACAGGGAAGCAATCAGCCCCAGCATTTT CAWSLGQGSNQPQHF
once TRBJ2-4 TRBV13 TRBD1 TGTGCCAGCAGCATCCGGACAGGAGCCAAAAACATTCAGTACTTC CASSIRTGAKNIQYF
. TRBJ2-1 TRBV10-3 TRBD2 TGTGCCATCAGACCGGGACTAGCGGGGTATGAGCAGTTCTTC CAIRPGLAGYEQFF
. TRBJ2-5 TRBV6-1 . TGTGCCAGCAGTTGGGGGGGCCGGGAGACCCAGTACTTC CASSWGGRETQYF
few TRBJ1-2 TRBV30 TRBD1 TGTGCCTGGAGCATTTCTCACCGGGACAGCTATGGCTACACCTTC CAWSISHRDSYGYTF
. TRBJ2-5 TRBV5-4 . TGTGCCAGCAGCCGGGTGGAGGGCGAGACCCAGTACTTC CASSRVEGETQYF
. TRBJ2-2 TRBV7-3 . TGTGCCAGCAGCTTAACGCGCGCGAACACCGGGGAGCTGTTTTTT CASSLTRANTGELFF
. TRBJ1-2 TRBV13 . TGTGCCAGCAGCTCTCTAGGGACCGCGAACTTCGGCTACACCTTC CASSSLGTANFGYTF
once TRBJ2-3 TRBV5-1 TRBD2 TGCGCCAGCAGCCGGAGCGGCGGGAGTGTCACAGATACGCAGTATTTT CASSRSGGSVTDTQYF
. TRBJ1-5 TRBV13 . TGTGCCAGCAGCTTAACTCGCTTTGGGCCCCAGCATTTT CASSLTRFGPQHF
few TRBJ1-1 TRBV7-7 . TGTGCCAGCAGCCTCTTCTCGGGCACTGAAGCTTTCTTT CASSLFSGTEAFF
. TRBJ1-1 TRBV11-2 . TGTGCCAGCAGCTCGGTTGGGGTGAACACTGAAGCTTTCTTT CASSSVGVNTEAFF
few TRBJ1-1 TRBV27 . TGTGCCAGCAGTTCTCGGACGAGCATGAACACTGAAGCTTTCTTT CASSSRTSMNTEAFF
. TRBJ1-3 TRBV7-2 . TGTGCCAGCAGCCCTAGACGGGGTTCAGGAAACACCATATATTTT CASSPRRGSGNTIYF
. TRBJ1-2 TRBV19 . TGTGCCAGTAGTCCACAGGCCTCTAACGGCTACACCTTC CASSPQASNGYTF
. TRBJ2-2 TRBV13 . TGTGCCAGCAGCATGACCGGGGAGCTGTTTTTT CASSMTGELFF
. TRBJ1-4 TRBV10-3 TRBD1 TGTGCCATCAGTGAGTCGAAGACAGGGGATGAAAAACTGTTTTTT CAISESKTGDEKLFF
. TRBJ2-3 TRBV9 TRBD2 TGTGCCAGCAGCGTCTCCGGGACTAGCGGGAGGGCCGGGGCCCAGGGTACGCAGTATTTT CASSVSGTSGRAGAQGTQYF
once TRBJ2-7 TRBV18 TRBD2 TGTGCCAGCTCACCTAGCGGGGGGATTTACTACGAGCAGTACTTC CASSPSGGIYYEQYF
. TRBJ2-3 TRBV7-9 TRBD2 TGTGCCAGCAGCTTGTCTAGCGGGGGGGCAGATACGCAGTATTTT CASSLSSGGADTQYF
. TRBJ1-2 TRBV28 . TGTGCCAGCAGCCGTGGGGGCTACACCTTC CASSRGGYTF
. TRBJ1-3 TRBV27 . TGTGCCAGCACTCAGAGGGCAGGGATTATCAACACCATATATTTT CASTQRAGIINTIYF
. TRBJ1-2 TRBV6-1 . TGTGCCAGCAGTGAGTCAGGGCTCATTTATGGCTACACCTTC CASSESGLIYGYTF